These T cell receptor beta chains were read from a single sample in a study of blood T cell repertoires in COVID-19. Method: immunoSEQ multiplex PCR; TCRdb's copy keeps in-frame clones and lacks some. The table records roughly 3,500 clones, over 80% of them present only once. The sequencing input was peripheral blood. These TCRs come from a man between 50 and 59 years old with active COVID-19. Each CDR3 is given with its conserved first and last residue. The order of the fields is J gene, V gene, CDR3 protein.

TRBJ1-1	TRBV27	CASSFRGDNTEAFF
TRBJ2-1	TRBV19	CASFGGRVPRSSYNEQFF
TRBJ2-7	TRBV9	CASSAETGKDYEQYF
TRBJ2-2	TRBV29-1	CSVENGRAGELFF
TRBJ1-5	TRBV7-9	CASSPRDRAQPQHF
TRBJ2-3	TRBV6-6	CASSGLAGGLTDTQYF
TRBJ2-7	TRBV6-5	CASRETSGSSYEQYF
TRBJ2-7	TRBV18	CASSGDRGSYEQYF
TRBJ2-2	TRBV5-6	CASSFEGWDGELFF
TRBJ2-5	TRBV4-3	CASSQATSGQETQYF
TRBJ1-6	TRBV6-5	CASSRAGDSPLHF
TRBJ1-1	TRBV7-2	CASSLALMNTEAFF
TRBJ2-5	TRBV18	CASSPGQQETQYF
TRBJ2-5	TRBV4-1	CASSQDHRGGETQYF
TRBJ2-3	TRBV5-1	CASSLRSGRSADTQYF
TRBJ1-1	TRBV27	CASSLSGQGGTEAFF
TRBJ1-1	TRBV28	CASSRQGMNTEAFF
TRBJ2-7	TRBV9	CASSPRQGGYEQYF
TRBJ2-4	TRBV3-1/TRBV3-2	CAAARRLPFAKKNIQYF
TRBJ2-5	TRBV19	CATSGETQYF
TRBJ2-7	TRBV27	CASSLSIDERGFSYEQYF
TRBJ1-1	TRBV10-3	CAISERTQGGAFF
TRBJ2-7	TRBV20-1	CSASRRDRRSYEQYF
TRBJ1-2	TRBV4-2	CASSRGTGGANYGYTF
TRBJ2-3	TRBV10-1	CASSGWTGADTQYF
TRBJ2-1	TRBV7-3	CASSLWASGLENEQFF
TRBJ1-2	TRBV14	CASSLHRGWNYGYTF
TRBJ1-2	TRBV4-2	CASSQDRGGDYGYTF
TRBJ1-3	TRBV6-5	CASSSRQGLPGNTIYF
TRBJ2-1	TRBV27	CASSLFSGASGMNEQFF
TRBJ2-7	TRBV13	CASSLGLAGLTYEQYF
TRBJ1-2	TRBV10-3	CAISEGQGADYGYTF
TRBJ1-3	TRBV30	CAWSRDSGSGNTIYF
TRBJ1-1	TRBV29-1	CSGATGRTEAFF
TRBJ2-1	TRBV5-6	CASSLGAGEQFF
TRBJ2-7	TRBV24-1	CATSDSDGFSYEQYF
TRBJ2-7	TRBV5-1	CASSYRGGRIYEQYF
TRBJ2-7	TRBV9	CASSVGQGVQYEQYF
TRBJ2-7	TRBV5-1	CASSLAGQGALIEQYF
TRBJ1-2	TRBV6-5	CASSQGDYGYTF
TRBJ1-6	TRBV27	CASSQRTSYPLSPLHF
TRBJ2-3	TRBV7-9	CASSLSSGRSTDTQYF
TRBJ1-1	TRBV19	CASRDLNTEAFF
TRBJ2-3	TRBV6-4	CASSGGQQLAGGRYVDTQYF
TRBJ2-3	TRBV24-1	CATSDLEAGGVTDTQYF
TRBJ1-1	TRBV27	CASSRQGSTEAFF
TRBJ2-1	TRBV30	CAWSGRTSGKGGEQFF
TRBJ1-1	TRBV18	CASSDSSTEAFF
TRBJ2-7	TRBV30	CAWRGGAWEQYF
TRBJ2-1	TRBV6-4	CASSETGVNNEQFF
TRBJ2-3	TRBV7-3	CASSPTGDTQYF
TRBJ2-3	TRBV28	CASSLELATGRTDTQYF
TRBJ1-2	TRBV6-6	CASSYSGQGPFYGYTF
TRBJ2-7	TRBV28	CASSLVVPYEQYF